Presented here are 5 T cell receptor beta chains from one specimen sequenced in a study of blood T cell repertoires in COVID-19 (dated by TCRdb to 2019 to 2021). Receptors were amplified or captured by the immunoSEQ multiplex PCR assay. Sourced from immuneACCESS, this table was stored by TCRdb with only in-frame sequences that have V and J called. A share of the clones is absent; for the studies checked, an unresolved V gene accounts for under half, and the remainder has no known explanation. The table for this sample lists a few hundred thousand clones; 86% of them were counted only once. The ten largest account for about 4.5% of the sample. The sequencing input was PBMCs or T cells enriched from blood (not recorded which). Receptors were obtained from a woman between 25 and 40 years old who had been exposed to COVID-19.

The sample holds many counts of this clone. The chain carries TRBV19 and TRBJ1-2, with 9 bases aligning to TRBD1. This CDR3 region has 15 residues. Germline-derived CDR1 and CDR2 are LNHDA and SQIVND (reference sequence). J was trimmed by 7 bases and V by 3 bases; bases with no gene match: 9. The CDR3 DNA sequence: TGTGCCAGTAGTATCCGACAGGGGGTAGGTGGTGGCTACACCTTC. As protein: CASSIRQGVGGGYTF.

The chain has TRBV7-3 and TRBJ2-1; 8 bases map to TRBD2. CDR1 is SGHTA and CDR2 is FQGTGA in the germline V gene. CDR3 size: 15 residues. V lost 6 bases and J lost 2; bases outside the gene matches: 6. The CDR3 DNA follows: TGTGCCAGCAGTGAGCGGGGGCCGCCCTACAATGAGCAGTTCTTC. It translates to CASSERGPPYNEQFF.

V and J are TRBV2 and TRBJ1-2, with TRBD1 identical over 10 bases. The ends lost 7 bases at V and 4 bases at J; junction bases unmatched: 3. The CDR3 consists of 13 residues. Per the germline V gene, CDR1 is SNHLY and CDR2 is FYNNEI. For the CDR3, the DNA is TGTGCCAGCAAGGACAGGGGGTCCTATGGCTACACCTTC. Translation gives CASKDRGSYGYTF.

J is TRBJ1-1 and V is TRBV7-8, with 8 bases that match TRBD1. The CDR3 has 17 residues. The germline gives CDR1 SGHVS, CDR2 FQNEAQ. After removal of 5 bases from V and 3 bases from J, the junction contained 14 bases not matched to a gene. CDR3: CASSLGQGWDGDTEAFF. The CDR3 DNA sequence: TGTGCCAGCAGCCTAGGACAGGGATGGGACGGGGACACTGAAGCTTTCTTT. The full variable domain, in which reference TRBV7-8 and TRBJ1-1 provide the parts outside the CDR3, is GAGVSQSPRYKVAKRGQDVALRCDPISGHVSLFWYQQALGQGPEFLTYFQNEAQLDKSGLPSDRFFAERPEGSVSTLKIQRTQQEDSAVYLCASSLGQGWDGDTEAFFGQGTRLTVV.

The chain uses TRBV28 and TRBJ1-1; no firm D call. Germline-derived CDR1 and CDR2 are MDHEN and SYDVKM. V was trimmed by 8 bases and J by 8 bases, leaving 18 bases between them. The CDR3 is 13 residues long. The CDR3 is CASLKHGSQEAFF. The CDR3 region has the DNA TGTGCCAGCTTAAAACACGGGTCCCAGGAAGCTTTCTTT.